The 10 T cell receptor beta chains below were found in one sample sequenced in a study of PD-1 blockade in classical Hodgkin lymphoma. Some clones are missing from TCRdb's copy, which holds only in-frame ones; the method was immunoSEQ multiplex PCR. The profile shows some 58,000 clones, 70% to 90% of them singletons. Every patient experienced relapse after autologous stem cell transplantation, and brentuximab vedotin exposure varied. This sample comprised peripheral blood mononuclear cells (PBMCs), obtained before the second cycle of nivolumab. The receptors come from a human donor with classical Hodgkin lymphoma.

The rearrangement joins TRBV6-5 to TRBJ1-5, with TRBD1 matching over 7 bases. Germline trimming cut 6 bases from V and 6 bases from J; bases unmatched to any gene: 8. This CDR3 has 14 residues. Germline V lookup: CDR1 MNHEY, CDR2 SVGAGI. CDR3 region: CASRPQGESQPQHF. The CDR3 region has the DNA TGTGCCAGCAGGCCTCAGGGGGAGAGTCAGCCCCAGCATTTT.

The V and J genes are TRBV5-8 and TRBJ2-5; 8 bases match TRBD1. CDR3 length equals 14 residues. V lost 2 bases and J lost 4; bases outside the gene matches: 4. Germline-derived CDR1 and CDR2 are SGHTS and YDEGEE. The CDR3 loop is CASSLTGGVETQYF. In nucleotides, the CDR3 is TGTGCCAGCAGCTTAACAGGGGGAGTAGAGACCCAGTACTTC.

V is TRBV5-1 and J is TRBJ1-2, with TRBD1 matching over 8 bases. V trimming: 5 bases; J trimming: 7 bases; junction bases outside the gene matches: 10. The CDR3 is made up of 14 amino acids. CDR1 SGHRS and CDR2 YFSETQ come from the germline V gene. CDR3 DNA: TGCGCCAGCAGACCCGGGACAGGATCGGTTGGCTACACCTTC. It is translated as CASRPGTGSVGYTF.

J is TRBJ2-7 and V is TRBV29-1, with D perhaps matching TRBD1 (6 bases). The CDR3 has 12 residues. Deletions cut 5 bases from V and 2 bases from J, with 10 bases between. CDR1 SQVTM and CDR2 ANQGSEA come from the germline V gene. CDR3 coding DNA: TGCAGCGTTTGGACAGTTACCTACGAGCAGTACTTC. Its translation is CSVWTVTYEQYF.

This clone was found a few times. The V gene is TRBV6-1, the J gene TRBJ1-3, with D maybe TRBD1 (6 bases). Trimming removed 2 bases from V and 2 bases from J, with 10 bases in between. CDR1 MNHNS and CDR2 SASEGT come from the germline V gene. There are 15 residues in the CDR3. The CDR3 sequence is CASSEQGTTGNTIYF. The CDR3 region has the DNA TGTGCCAGCAGTGAACAGGGGACGACTGGAAACACCATATATTTT.

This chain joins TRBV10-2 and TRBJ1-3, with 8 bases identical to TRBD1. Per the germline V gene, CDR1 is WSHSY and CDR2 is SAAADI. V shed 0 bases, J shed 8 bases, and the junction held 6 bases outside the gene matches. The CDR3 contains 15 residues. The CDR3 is CASSESTGAGDTIYF. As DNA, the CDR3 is TGCGCCAGCAGTGAGTCGACAGGGGCCGGAGACACCATATATTTT.

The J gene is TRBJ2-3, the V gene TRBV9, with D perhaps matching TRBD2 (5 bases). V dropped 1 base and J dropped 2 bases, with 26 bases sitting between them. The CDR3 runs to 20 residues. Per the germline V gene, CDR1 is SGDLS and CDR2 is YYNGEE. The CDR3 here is CASSVPPEGLAHLSTDTQYF. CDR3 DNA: TGTGCCAGCAGCGTACCTCCTGAAGGACTCGCGCACCTTTCCACAGATACGCAGTATTTT.

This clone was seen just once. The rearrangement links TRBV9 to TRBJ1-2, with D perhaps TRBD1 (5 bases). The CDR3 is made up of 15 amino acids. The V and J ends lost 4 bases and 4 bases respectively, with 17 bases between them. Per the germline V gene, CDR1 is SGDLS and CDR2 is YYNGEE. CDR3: CASSTNLQDTYGYTF. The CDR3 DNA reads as TGTGCCAGCAGCACGAATCTCCAGGACACCTATGGCTACACCTTC.

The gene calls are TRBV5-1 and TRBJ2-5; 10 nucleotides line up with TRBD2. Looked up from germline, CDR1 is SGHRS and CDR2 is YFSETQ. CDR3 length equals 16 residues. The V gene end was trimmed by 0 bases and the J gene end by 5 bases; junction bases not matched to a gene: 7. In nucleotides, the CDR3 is TGCGCCAGCAGCTTGGAGGCTAGCGGGGGAGTGGAGACCCAGTACTTC. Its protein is CASSLEASGGVETQYF.

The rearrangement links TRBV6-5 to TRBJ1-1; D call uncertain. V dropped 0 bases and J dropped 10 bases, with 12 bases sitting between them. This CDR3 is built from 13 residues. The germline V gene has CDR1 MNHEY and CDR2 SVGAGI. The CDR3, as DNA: TGTGCCAGCAGTTACTCCCTCGAAATGGGAGCTTTCTTT. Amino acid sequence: CASSYSLEMGAFF.